The 15 T cell receptor beta chains below come from one sample, sequenced in a study of patients and donors after allogeneic stem cell transplantation. MiXCR was run by TCRdb on the RT-PCR reads, yielding one entry per CDR3 protein. Of under 170,000 distinct CDR3 sequences in the sample, approximately 40% were seen once. Material: blood, either unsorted or a sorted T cell fraction (not recorded which). The receptors shown here come from a human donor who was either an allogeneic HSCT recipient or a stem cell or donor lymphocyte infusion donor (not recorded which). It is not recorded whose cells these are; they may come from a transplant donor.

V is TRBV4-1 and J is TRBJ2-3; 10 bases map to TRBD2. With 1 base clipped from V and 5 bases from J, the junction kept 6 bases outside the gene matches. The CDR3 has 16 residues. Germline loops: CDR1 MGHRA, CDR2 YSYEKL. CDR3 amino acids: CASSQGGLAEGDTQYF. In DNA, the CDR3 is TGCGCCAGCAGCCAAGGAGGACTAGCGGAAGGAGATACGCAGTATTTT.

The chain joins TRBV12-3 or TRBV12-4 to TRBJ1-1; D is undetermined. The V end lost 3 bases, the J end lost 8 bases, and 13 bases lay between the germline ends. This CDR3 has 13 residues. The CDR3 DNA sequence: TGTGCCAGCAGTTTGTTCCAGGCCTCAGAAGCTTTCTTT. Encoded protein: CASSLFQASEAFF.

The genes are TRBV7-8 and TRBJ2-5, with TRBD1 as a possible D gene (6 bases). This CDR3 spans 15 amino acids. The V and J ends lost 8 bases and 1 base respectively, with 17 bases between them. CDR1 is SGHVS and CDR2 is FQNEAQ in the germline V gene. CDR3: CASGRTGKSQETQYF. The CDR3 DNA is TGTGCCAGCGGCCGAACAGGGAAGTCCCAAGAGACCCAGTACTTC.

This clonotype was recorded a few times. The J gene is TRBJ2-3, the V gene TRBV13; TRBD2 agrees at 12 bases. The CDR3 totals 19 residues. V gave up 1 base and J gave up 4 bases; unmatched junction bases: 12. Per the germline V gene, CDR1 is PRHDT and CDR2 is FYEKMQ (reference sequence). CDR3 in DNA: TGTGCCAGCAGCTTAGCTCTAGCGGGGGGGCCCTCGAGGTCAGATACGCAGTATTTT. Translating gives CASSLALAGGPSRSDTQYF.

The J gene is TRBJ2-5, the V gene TRBV12-3 or TRBV12-4; D unclear. Trimming removed 2 bases from V and 2 bases from J, with 9 bases in between. CDR3 length: 14 residues. For the CDR3, the DNA is TGTGCCAGCAGTTTACGGCTGGATCAAGAGACCCAGTACTTC. This gives the protein CASSLRLDQETQYF.

Only a few counts were recorded for this clonotype. The chain carries TRBV12-3 or TRBV12-4 and TRBJ2-5; maybe TRBD2 (5 bases). The germline V and J ends were trimmed by 4 bases and 1 base, with 10 bases remaining between them. The CDR3 has 14 amino acids. CDR3 coding DNA: TGTGCCAGCAGTTGGGGAGCTATCCAAGAGACCCAGTACTTC. Translated, it gives CASSWGAIQETQYF.

The table lists this clonotype with a few counts. The V and J genes are TRBV12-3 or TRBV12-4 and TRBJ1-5; a weak D match, TRBD1 (5 bases). Trimming shortened V by 5 bases and J by 0 bases, and 11 bases separated the two germline ends. The CDR3 has 15 residues. The CDR3 DNA follows: TGTGCCAGCAGTCCGACAGTGAATAGCAATCAGCCCCAGCATTTT. Its protein product is CASSPTVNSNQPQHF.

This clonotype was observed a few times. The chain links TRBV7-9 to TRBJ1-6; the D is unclear. In germline, CDR1 is SEHNR, CDR2 FQNEAQ (reference sequence). V lost 4 bases, J lost 3 bases, and 7 bases lay in between. CDR3 length: 14 residues. Written as DNA, the CDR3 is TGTGCCAGCAGCTCCGACCACTATAATTCACCCCTCCACTTT. Translated, it gives CASSSDHYNSPLHF.

This clonotype was seen a handful of times. The V call is TRBV12-3 or TRBV12-4, the J call TRBJ1-2; D possibly corresponds to TRBD1 (5 bases). V was pared by 6 bases and J by 8 bases, with 19 bases between. The CDR3 loop spans 14 amino acids. The CDR3: CASRPLGRESGYTF. In nucleotides, the CDR3 is TGTGCCAGCAGGCCCCTGGGCAGGGAAAGCGGCTACACCTTC.

The rearrangement uses TRBV28 and TRBJ1-3; 8 bases match TRBD1. V lost 7 bases, J lost 0 bases, and 2 bases stayed unmatched. CDR3 length equals 14 residues. CDR1 MDHEN and CDR2 SYDVKM come from the germline V gene. This chain's CDR3 is CASTTGGSGNTIYF. The CDR3 DNA sequence: TGTGCCAGCACCACAGGGGGCTCTGGAAACACCATATATTTT.

The chain is built from TRBV12-3 or TRBV12-4 and TRBJ1-2; possible D gene TRBD1, 5 bases. Trimming took 6 bases from V and 2 from J, leaving 16 bases between them. The CDR3 runs to 15 residues. Here the CDR3 reads CASSPYMTVNYGYTF. The CDR3, as DNA: TGTGCCAGCAGCCCTTATATGACAGTAAACTATGGCTACACCTTC.

This clonotype was seen a handful of times. The V gene is TRBV20-1, the J gene TRBJ1-1; weak D call: TRBD1 (5 bases). CDR1 DFQATT and CDR2 SNEGSKA come from the germline V gene (reference sequence). The V end lost 3 bases, the J end lost 2 bases, and 13 bases lay between the germline ends. The CDR3 sequence is 14 residues long. CDR3 coding DNA: TGCAGTGCTAGCTTGCGGGGCGGAAACACTGAAGCTTTCTTT. Translated, it gives CSASLRGGNTEAFF.

The genes are TRBV6-5 and TRBJ1-1; tentatively, D is TRBD1 (6 bases). The germline V gene has CDR1 MNHEY and CDR2 SVGAGI. The CDR3 totals 16 residues. Trimming took 1 base from V and 1 from J, leaving 13 bases between them. CDR3 coding DNA: TGTGCCAGCAGTTACTTCACAGGGTTGGGGAACACTGAAGCTTTCTTT. It is translated as CASSYFTGLGNTEAFF.

This clonotype was observed a handful of times. The chain carries TRBV10-3 and TRBJ1-3, with 8 bases fitting TRBD1. The CDR3 totals 18 residues. V trimming: 6 bases; J trimming: 0 bases; junction bases outside the gene matches: 13. Germline V gene lookup returns CDR1 ENHRY and CDR2 SYGVKD. The CDR3 sequence: CAIRQDRVNGGSGNTIYF. The CDR3 coding sequence is TGTGCCATCAGACAGGACAGGGTAAATGGAGGCTCTGGAAACACCATATATTTT.

This clonotype was picked up a small number of times. The genes are TRBV20-1 and TRBJ1-2; TRBD1 aligns across 8 bases. With 2 bases clipped from V and 4 bases from J, the junction kept 3 bases outside the gene matches. There are 13 residues in the CDR3. Germline V gene data show CDR1 as DFQATT and CDR2 as SNEGSKA (reference sequence). The CDR3 spells CSARPQGGYGYTF. As DNA, the CDR3 is TGCAGTGCTAGACCACAGGGGGGCTATGGCTACACCTTC.